This entry is about one TCR beta chain. Which antigen it targets is not known. Base qualities are not at hand, and no much larger clone is one base apart. The data were taken from a study of blood T cell repertoires in COVID-19 (TCRdb year 2020). For context, the study as a whole: Collaborator samples came from the United States, Italy and Spain and covered acute and convalescent phases of COVID-19. Where HLA class I and class II types were available, the types were taken from metadata supplied by the sample provider, not from assay-based typing. The repertoires were made available in a free public database intended to serve as a resource for research on the immune response to SARS-CoV-2. The sample metadata nearly always contained a de-identified subject ID, COVID-19 status, age in years and sex. The prospective study material was composed of cDNA or gDNA derived from T cells, B-cell-depleted T cells, or PBMCs. The dataset comprised deeply sampled blood TCRbeta repertoires from subjects exposed to, actively infected with, or recovered from COVID-19. Samples were obtained from the ongoing ImmuneRACE study (first 160 participants) and from over 1,000 subjects provided by 6 global collaborators. Broad study findings and their caveats: How much clinical and demographic metadata was included differed by source and by participant, and the metadata was provided uncurated.

According to the germline V gene, CDR1 reads MDHEN and CDR2 reads SYDVKM. Clipping removes 3 bases from V and 4 bases from J, with 7 as the unmatched junction base count. From the cysteine through the phenylalanine, the CDR3 covers 16 amino acids. Only the CDR3 part of the read is kept: 48 bases, read in frame from the first base. Enrolling through a virtual design, the prospective study's participants ranged in age from about 18 to 89 years and lived across 24 United States geographic areas. In the prospective study, cohorts were assigned on the basis of participant-reported clinical history obtained from a screening survey and a study questionnaire. In the prospective study, mobile phlebotomists collected whole blood, serum and a nasopharyngeal or oropharyngeal swab from each participant. Over a 2-month period, participants in the prospective study had the option of providing additional blood draws and questionnaires. Before DNA extraction, prospective study blood samples were shipped either frozen or at room temperature.

TCRbeta CDR3 regions were amplified from genomic DNA by means of the immunoSEQ Assay, a bias-controlled multiplex PCR. As for how the authors treated the data: Within the assay, amplification of reference gene primers was used to estimate how many nucleated cells each sample contained. To quantify the absolute abundance of each unique TCRbeta CDR3 rearrangement, sequence reads were collapsed and filtered. For each sample, productive Simpson clonality was calculated by taking the square root of Simpson's diversity index across productive rearrangements. TCRdb carries this immuneACCESS record with in-frame sequences only. Its versions omit some clonotypes, under half of them owing to an unresolved V gene in the studies checked, with the rest unexplained. The V and J calls and clone size are taken from that table; D and trimming were inferred from the DNA. Counted in this sample were about 480,000 clones; nearly 90% of them appeared once. Under 2% of the sample belongs to the ten largest clones.

The TCR sequence derives from a woman between 18 and 29 years old with acute COVID-19. Sequencing was performed on PBMCs or T cells enriched from blood (not recorded which). The chain uses TRBV28 and TRBJ2-2; TRBD2 fits 8 bases in the junction. For the CDR3, the sequence is CASSFSGIQGTGELFF. Read as DNA, the sequence is TGTGCCAGCAGTTTTAGCGGGATACAGGGCACCGGGGAGCTGTTTTTT.